These T cell receptor beta chains were read from a single sample in a study of T cell responses to AZD1222 COVID-19 vaccine. TCRdb keeps only in-frame clones here, not all; method: immunoSEQ multiplex PCR. The sample lists some 150,000 clones, around 90% occurring once. Sample: peripheral blood, taken on day 0 of AZD1222 vaccination. These receptors were taken from an adult in good health. The CDR3 runs from the conserved cysteine through the conserved F or W. The D gene is left open where the match is weak. Clone size is given for some rows only: seen once, a few or many times, or a class if the clone is expanded.

v_call,clone_size,j_call,d_call,cdr3_aa,cdr3_nt
TRBV6-2/TRBV6-3,few,TRBJ2-7,TRBD1,CASSSAGTAYYEQYF,TGTGCCAGCAGCTCCGCCGGGACAGCGTACTACGAGCAGTACTTC
TRBV12-3/TRBV12-4,-,TRBJ1-2,-,CASRPGNLYGYTF,TGTGCCAGCAGGCCCGGGAACCTCTATGGCTACACCTTC
TRBV2,once,TRBJ1-5,-,CASSKRDYNQPQHF,TGTGCCAGCAGTAAACGGGACTACAATCAGCCCCAGCATTTT
TRBV6-6,-,TRBJ2-7,-,CASSYVPGGPYEQYF,TGTGCCAGCAGTTACGTCCCCGGGGGTCCCTACGAGCAGTACTTC
TRBV5-1,-,TRBJ1-6,TRBD1,CASSPAGDRGNSPLHF,TGCGCCAGCAGCCCCGCAGGGGACAGGGGGAACTCACCCCTCCACTTT
TRBV12-3/TRBV12-4,-,TRBJ1-2,-,CASSEGGPYGYTF,TGTGCCAGCAGCGAGGGGGGCCCCTATGGCTACACCTTC
TRBV11-2,-,TRBJ2-1,TRBD2,CASRFTGGQTYNEQFF,TGTGCCAGCAGATTTACGGGAGGGCAGACCTACAATGAGCAGTTCTTC
TRBV9,-,TRBJ2-7,-,CASSVDTYYEQYF,TGTGCCAGCAGCGTGGACACCTACTACGAGCAGTACTTC
TRBV19,once,TRBJ2-4,-,CASSITTGRVGTKNIQYF,TGTGCCAGTAGTATCACGACAGGGAGGGTAGGGACCAAAAACATTCAGTACTTC
TRBV5-4,-,TRBJ2-1,TRBD2,CASSLPGLANVDEQFF,TGTGCCAGCAGCTTGCCTGGACTAGCTAATGTCGATGAGCAGTTCTTC
TRBV5-1,-,TRBJ2-7,-,CASSLKQLGSSYEQYF,TGCGCCAGCAGCTTGAAACAACTAGGGAGCTCCTACGAGCAGTACTTC
TRBV7-6,-,TRBJ2-3,TRBD2,CASSLSGTDTQYF,TGTGCCAGCTCCCTTAGCGGGACCGATACGCAGTATTTT
TRBV7-8,once,TRBJ1-5,-,CASSPTGDGNQPQHF,TGTGCCAGCAGCCCCACCGGGGACGGCAATCAGCCCCAGCATTTT
TRBV27,-,TRBJ2-7,-,CASSLGRGVYEQYF,TGTGCCAGCAGTTTAGGTAGGGGGGTCTACGAGCAGTACTTC
TRBV5-1,-,TRBJ1-1,-,CASAPDTLRGSGGAFF,TGCGCCAGCGCTCCAGACACTCTGAGGGGTTCAGGCGGGGCTTTCTTT
TRBV4-1,-,TRBJ1-4,-,CASSPDPDSEKLFF,TGCGCCAGCAGCCCCGACCCGGACAGCGAAAAACTGTTTTTT
TRBV28,-,TRBJ2-4,TRBD2,CASSSYSGRAVAKNIQYF,TGTGCCAGCAGTTCTTATAGCGGGAGGGCCGTTGCCAAAAACATTCAGTACTTC
TRBV12-3/TRBV12-4,-,TRBJ2-1,-,CASSLEAEDEQFF,TGTGCCAGCAGTTTAGAGGCTGAGGATGAGCAGTTCTTC
TRBV15,-,TRBJ2-3,TRBD1,CATSSHRTGGITDTQYF,TGTGCCACCAGCAGCCACCGGACAGGGGGCATCACAGATACGCAGTATTTT
TRBV19,-,TRBJ1-1,-,CASLARGNTEAFF,TGTGCCAGTTTGGCCCGGGGGAACACTGAAGCTTTCTTT